This TCR beta chain was retrieved from a study of PD-L1 blockade in urothelial cancer (dated by TCRdb to 2017 to 2019). Notes on the research overall: Therapy was started in the mid-2010s for all patients, and atezolizumab 1,200 mg was administered intravenously every 3 weeks. About nine tenths of the roughly 29 patients were identified as males with urothelial cancer of bladder origin, and a prior smoking history was reported by 18 of 29 patients. Patients had an ECOG performance status of 0 or 1 and had received between 0 and 3 prior chemotherapy regimens. Blood samples were analyzed at two time points: 3 weeks after treatment start (second dose) and 6 weeks after treatment start. A median of around 150,000 T cells and tens of thousands of unique TCRs was obtained from blood samples, and a median clonality of approximately 0.08 was observed. Somatic, immune and clinical correlates of response to PD-L1 blockade with atezolizumab in urothelial cancer were the focus of an exploratory multi-omic analysis. Pretreatment tumor samples, along with matched peripheral blood serially collected before and after atezolizumab treatment, were subjected to TCR sequencing. Durable clinical benefit was defined as progression-free survival longer than 6 months, and TCR features were also tested against progression-free and overall survival. In the same patients, whole exome sequencing and RNA sequencing of pretreatment tumors were performed in addition to TCR sequencing. Durable clinical benefit was achieved by nine patients and was not achieved by 20 patients. Pretreatment blood TCR-seq was available for nearly 30 patients, at least one posttreatment blood collection was obtained for some 25 patients, and tumor TCR-seq was available for some 25 patients.

General conclusions and limits of the study: At 3 weeks after the start of treatment, tumor-associated TCR clones in peripheral blood had expanded more in patients with durable benefit (n of about 22, p = 0.022). A pretreatment peripheral blood TCR clonality below the median was linked to improved progression-free and overall survival. Small sample size (n ≈ 28) and many exploratory analyses mean the results are intended to be hypothesis-generating.

Sequences MNHEY (CDR1) and SMNVEV (CDR2) are obtained from the germline V gene (reference sequence). Here V drops 2 bases and J drops 4 bases, and the junction holds 8 bases not matched to any gene. The CDR3 has 15 amino acids, counting the end cysteine and phenylalanine. Left in the record is the CDR3 DNA by itself, 45 bases read in frame from the first base. The time point label, read with the paper, signifies: pretreatment peripheral blood. A total of around 30 patients with locally advanced or metastatic urothelial carcinoma, treated at Memorial Sloan Kettering on a trial protocol, made up the cohort. Peripheral blood mononuclear cells were collected from each patient pretreatment and during treatment, giving between 1 and 8 total time points per patient. The Qiagen DNeasy Blood extraction kit was used to purify genomic DNA from total PBMCs and from tumor samples. PBMCs were collected pretreatment and during treatment, and were isolated and stored as previously described.

In the case of this clone: Its antigen is still unknown. The input lacks base qualities; no much larger clone sits a single base away.

Synthetic TCR analog templates were spiked into each PCR so that absolute template abundance could be estimated from read counts. TCRbeta CDR3 regions were amplified from genomic DNA with bias-controlled V and J gene primers using the immunoSEQ assay. Sequencing of rearranged TCRbeta segments was performed at approximately 20X coverage. On the study's bioinformatics: Clustering was used to correct sequencing errors, and CDR3s were annotated against IMGT to assign V, D and J genes. Only productive TCRbeta rearrangements were used in downstream analyses, excluding out-of-frame or stop-codon sequences. Clonality was calculated as one minus the Shannon entropy normalized by the log of the number of unique productive sequences. Clones differing between time points or between blood and tumor were identified using Fisher's exact test with Benjamini-Hochberg correction, with an adjusted p below 0.01 applied as the threshold. In its TCRdb copy, this immuneACCESS table keeps in-frame sequences only and misses some clones. Where compared with another copy, unresolved V genes explain less than half of these, and the others have no known cause. V and J calls and clone size follow that table, whereas D and trimming were derived from the DNA. The sample table records more than 55,000 clones; roughly 77% of these occur just once. The ten largest clones take up about 1.6% of the sample.

The source material was PBMCs, sampled around atezolizumab (anti-PD-L1) treatment. The V gene is TRBV27 and the J gene is TRBJ2-7; TRBD1 matches 7 bases in the middle. The receptor was isolated from a man between 65 and 85 years old with urothelial cancer. The nucleotide sequence is given as TGTGCCAGCAGTTTAAGACAGGGTGTAGTATACGAGCAGTACTTC. The resulting protein is CASSLRQGVVYEQYF.